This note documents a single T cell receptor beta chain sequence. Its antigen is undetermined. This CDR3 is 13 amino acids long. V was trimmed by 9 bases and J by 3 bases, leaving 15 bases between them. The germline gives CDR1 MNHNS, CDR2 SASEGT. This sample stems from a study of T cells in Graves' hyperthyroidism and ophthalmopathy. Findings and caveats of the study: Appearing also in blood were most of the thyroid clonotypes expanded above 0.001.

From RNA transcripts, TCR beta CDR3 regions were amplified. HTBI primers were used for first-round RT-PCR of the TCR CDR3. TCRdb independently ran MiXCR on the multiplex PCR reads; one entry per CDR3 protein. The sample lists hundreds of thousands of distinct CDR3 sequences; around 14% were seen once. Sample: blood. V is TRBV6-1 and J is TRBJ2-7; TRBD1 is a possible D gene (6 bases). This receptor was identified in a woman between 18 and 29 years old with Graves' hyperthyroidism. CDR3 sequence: CASAPGQLYEQYF. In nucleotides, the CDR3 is TGTGCCAGTGCACCGGGACAACTCTACGAGCAGTACTTC.